The clone carrying this TCR beta chain turned up a few times. Antigen: not known. The CDR3 is made up of 13 amino acids. V lost 8 bases, J lost 0 bases, and 3 bases stayed unmatched. Germline-derived CDR1 and CDR2 are MNHEY and SVGAGI. The data originate from a study of persistence of HIV-infected CD4 T cells. Study-level points and caveats: Degenerate expanded CDR3beta sequences were enriched among CMV- and Gag-responding cells.

The immunoSEQ assay was version 4, run in survey mode. Data came from immunoSEQ multiplex PCR; TCRdb stores just in-frame clones and leaves some out. This table has tens of thousands of clones, approximately 90% appearing once. Nonspecific anti-CD3/anti-CD28 bead stimulation represents the broad CD4+ T cell repertoire. Responding CD4+ T cells were sorted by upregulation of both CD40 ligand and CD69. Donors had CD4+ T cell counts above 400 cells/uL and were CMV-seropositive. This clonotype was sampled from an adult woman with HIV who was CMV-seropositive. This specimen was CD4+ T cells sorted from PBMCs after approximately 20-hour stimulation, taken from a patient who received antiretroviral therapy. V is TRBV6-5 and J is TRBJ2-7; 8 positions agree with TRBD1. CDR3 coding DNA: TGTGCCAGCGGGGACAGGATCTCCTACGAGCAGTACTTC. Protein: CASGDRISYEQYF.